This entry lists 2 T cell receptor beta chains sequenced from one sample in a study of T cells in Graves' hyperthyroidism and ophthalmopathy. RNA transcripts were the template for amplifying TCR beta CDR3 regions. First-round RT-PCR of the TCR CDR3 relied on the HTBI primer set. TCRdb called the multiplex PCR reads again in MiXCR, with one record for every CDR3 protein. This sample has approximately 510,000 distinct CDR3 sequences, with around 20% found just once. The sequenced sample was blood. These receptor sequences come from a man younger than 35 with Graves' hyperthyroidism.

The J gene is TRBJ1-1, the V gene TRBV5-6; the D is unclear. There are 12 residues in the CDR3. Trimming took off 2 bases at V and 7 bases at J, with 9 bases between the two ends. CDR1 SGHDT and CDR2 YYEEEE come from the germline V gene. CDR3 in DNA: TGTGCCAGCAGCTTCGGACGCCTTGAAGCTTTCTTT. This encodes CASSFGRLEAFF.

The rearrangement joins TRBV6-2 or TRBV6-3 to TRBJ2-7; 8 bases are shared with TRBD2. In germline, CDR1 is MNHEY, CDR2 SVGEGT. This CDR3 comprises 21 residues. Trimming cost V 2 bases and J 4 bases; bases outside gene matches: 25. CDR3 DNA sequence: TGTGCCAGCAGTTACCAGGCGAGTACTAGCGGAGCAGACCACAGACATTACGAGCAGTACTTC. It yields the protein CASSYQASTSGADHRHYEQYF.